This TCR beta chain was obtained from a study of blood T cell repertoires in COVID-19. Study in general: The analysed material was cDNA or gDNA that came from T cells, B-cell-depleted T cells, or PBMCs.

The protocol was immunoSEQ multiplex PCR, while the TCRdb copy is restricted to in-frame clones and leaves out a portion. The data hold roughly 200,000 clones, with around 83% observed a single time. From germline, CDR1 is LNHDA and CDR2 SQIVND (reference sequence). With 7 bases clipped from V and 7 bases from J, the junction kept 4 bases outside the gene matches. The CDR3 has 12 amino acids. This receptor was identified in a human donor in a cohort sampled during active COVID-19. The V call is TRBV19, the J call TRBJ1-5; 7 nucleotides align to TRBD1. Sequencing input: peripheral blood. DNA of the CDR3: TGTGCCAGTAAGACAGGGCCCCAGCCCCAGCATTTT. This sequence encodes CASKTGPQPQHF.